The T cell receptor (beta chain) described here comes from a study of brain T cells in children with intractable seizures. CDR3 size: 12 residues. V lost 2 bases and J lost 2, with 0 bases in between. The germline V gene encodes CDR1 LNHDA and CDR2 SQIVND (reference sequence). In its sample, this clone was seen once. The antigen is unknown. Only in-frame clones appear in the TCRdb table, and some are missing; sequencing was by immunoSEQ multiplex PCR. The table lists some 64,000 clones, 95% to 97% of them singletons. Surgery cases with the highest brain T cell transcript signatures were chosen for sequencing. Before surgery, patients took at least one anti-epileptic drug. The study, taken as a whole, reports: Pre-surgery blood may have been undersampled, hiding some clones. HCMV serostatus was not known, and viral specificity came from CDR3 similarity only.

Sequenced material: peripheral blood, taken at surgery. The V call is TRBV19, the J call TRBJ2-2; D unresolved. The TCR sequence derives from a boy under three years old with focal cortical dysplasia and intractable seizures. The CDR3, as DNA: TGTGCCAGTAGTATAAACACCGGGGAGCTGTTTTTT. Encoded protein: CASSINTGELFF.